Below, 29 T cell receptor beta chains from the same sample are listed, as sequenced in a study of control samples from healthy donors and cancer patients. TCRdb's table, derived via immunoSEQ multiplex PCR, lists solely in-frame clones and lacks some. The table shows 150,000 to 200,000 clones, with about 90% occurring only once. The specimen sequenced was blood. Every receptor here comes from a woman aged 25 to 45 in good health.

This clone appeared once. This chain uses TRBV2 with TRBJ2-7, with TRBD2 matching over 8 bases. This CDR3 is 16 amino acids long. Germline V CDR1 and CDR2: SNHLY, FYNNEI. The trim removed 6 bases at V and 4 bases at J, leaving 14 bases unmatched. The CDR3 protein is CASRAGLAFSDYEQYF. DNA of the CDR3: TGTGCCAGCAGGGCAGGACTAGCCTTCTCCGATTACGAGCAGTACTTC.

This chain uses TRBV28 with TRBJ1-6; a weak D match, TRBD1 (6 bases). The CDR3 consists of 15 residues. CDR1 and CDR2 from the germline V gene are MDHEN and SYDVKM. Trimming removed 5 bases at V and 10 bases at J, with 18 bases between. The CDR3 DNA sequence: TGTGCCAGCAGTCCCCCTTTGTCAGGGGTATCACCCCTCCACTTT. Protein sequence: CASSPPLSGVSPLHF.

In regard to this clone: The same CDR3 is also encoded by other DNA sequences in this sample. The rearrangement uses TRBV28 and TRBJ1-5; no definite D call. This CDR3 has 12 amino acids. From germline, CDR1 is MDHEN and CDR2 SYDVKM. Trimming left V 6 bases short and J 0 bases short, with 3 bases between. Here the CDR3 reads CASRDSNQPQHF. In nucleotides, the CDR3 is TGTGCCAGCAGAGATAGCAATCAGCCCCAGCATTTT.

The chain carries TRBV5-6 and TRBJ2-1, with a tentative D call TRBD1 (5 bases). Germline V lookup: CDR1 SGHDT, CDR2 YYEEEE. V lost 4 bases, J lost 8 bases, and 10 bases lay in between. The CDR3 loop spans 12 amino acids. CDR3 region: CASSPDTHEQFF. For the CDR3, the DNA is TGTGCCAGCAGCCCGGACACCCATGAGCAGTTCTTC. Combining the CDR3 with reference TRBV5-6 and TRBJ2-1 gives the whole variable domain DAGVTQSPTHLIKTRGQQVTLRCSPKSGHDTVSWYQQALGQGPQFIFQYYEEEERQRGNFPDRFSGHQFPNYSSELNVNALLLGDSALYLCASSPDTHEQFFGPGTRLTVL.

This sequence joins TRBV4-2 and TRBJ2-7; 7 positions agree with TRBD2. Germline V lookup: CDR1 LGHNA, CDR2 YNFKEQ. The J segment lost 6 bases and the V segment lost 5 bases, leaving 16 bases of the junction unmatched. The CDR3 spans 16 residues. CDR3: CASSDPFPAGFGEQYF. Here the CDR3 DNA reads TGTGCCAGCAGCGACCCTTTTCCAGCGGGATTCGGCGAGCAGTACTTC.

The chain is built from TRBV28 and TRBJ2-5, with 12 positions matching TRBD1. With V trimmed by 5 bases and J by 5 bases, 9 bases remained unmatched. Germline V gives CDR1 MDHEN, CDR2 SYDVKM. The CDR3 has 16 amino acids. The CDR3 sequence is CASSSRDRGLRETQYF. DNA of the CDR3: TGTGCCAGCAGTAGCCGGGACAGGGGGCTGCGGGAGACCCAGTACTTC.

The chain is built from TRBV29-1 and TRBJ1-2; TRBD1 agrees at 8 bases. The CDR3 length is 13 residues. Germline assignment: CDR1 SQVTM and CDR2 ANQGSEA. The V gene end was trimmed by 7 bases and the J gene end by 3 bases; junction bases not matched to a gene: 7. The DNA of the CDR3 is TGCAGCGCTCTCGGACAGGGCGACTATGGCTACACCTTC. The encoded protein is CSALGQGDYGYTF. Complete variable domain (other parts from reference TRBV29-1 and TRBJ1-2): SAVISQKPSRDICQRGTSLTIQCQVDSQVTMMFWYRQQPGQSLTLIATANQGSEATYESGFVIDKFPISRPNLTFSTLTVSNMSPEDSSIYLCSALGQGDYGYTFGSGTRLTVV.

The V call is TRBV6-6, the J call TRBJ1-5, with 8 bases identical to TRBD1. Germline lookup yields CDR1 MNHNY and CDR2 SVGAGI (reference sequence). Losses at the gene ends were 0 bases for V and 5 bases for J; bases not matched to a gene: 6. This CDR3 spans 16 amino acids. The CDR3 spells CASSYSMGRGHQPQHF. The CDR3 nucleotides are TGTGCCAGCAGTTACTCGATGGGCAGGGGGCATCAGCCCCAGCATTTT.

CDR3 in amino acids: CASSLQGNTEAFF. The CDR3 coding sequence is TGTGCCAGTAGTCTACAGGGGAACACTGAAGCTTTCTTT. The V gene is TRBV19, the J gene TRBJ1-1, with D possibly matching TRBD1 (6 bases). The CDR3 length is 13 residues. The V gene lost 5 bases and the J gene lost 1 base, with 8 bases spanning the gap. CDR1 and CDR2 (germline): LNHDA, SQIVND (reference sequence).

The chain joins TRBV30 to TRBJ2-7, with D unclear. Germline loops: CDR1 GTSNPN, CDR2 SVGIG (reference sequence). V shed 0 bases and J shed 4 bases, with 7 bases lying between them. The CDR3 is 12 residues long. DNA of the CDR3: TGTGCCTGGAGTGTAGTTGGGTACGAGCAGTACTTC. It specifies CAWSVVGYEQYF. The complete variable domain, with remaining parts taken from reference TRBV30 and TRBJ2-7, reads SQTIHQWPATLVQPVGSPLSLECTVEGTSNPNLYWYRQAAGRGLQLLFYSVGIGQISSEVPQNLSASRPQDRQFILSSKKLLLSDSGFYLCAWSVVGYEQYFGPGTRLTVT.

This chain links TRBV2 with TRBJ1-5; D remains unclear. Trimming removed 4 bases at V and 1 base at J, with 8 bases between. The CDR3 is 14 amino acids. CDR1 is SNHLY and CDR2 is FYNNEI in the germline V gene. Here the CDR3 reads CASSVWGSNQPQHF. Here the CDR3 DNA reads TGTGCCAGCAGTGTCTGGGGAAGCAATCAGCCCCAGCATTTT.

V and J are TRBV4-1 and TRBJ2-7, with 8 positions matching TRBD2. Germline V CDR1 and CDR2: MGHRA, YSYEKL. The CDR3 contains 15 residues. After removal of 3 bases from V and 0 bases from J, the junction contained 4 bases not matched to a gene. As DNA, the CDR3 is TGCGCCAGCAGCCAGTCAGCGGGAGCCTCCTACGAGCAGTACTTC. Protein sequence: CASSQSAGASYEQYF.

A few counts support this clone. The chain combines TRBV28 with TRBJ1-5; no reliable D call. The germline V gene has CDR1 MDHEN and CDR2 SYDVKM. V was clipped by 7 bases and J by 7 bases, with 17 bases between them. The CDR3 totals 14 residues. CDR3 in amino acids: CASTHHRDGQPQHF. The CDR3 nucleotides are TGTGCCAGCACCCATCACCGAGATGGGCAGCCCCAGCATTTT.

The V and J genes are TRBV5-1 and TRBJ1-4; no definite D call. This CDR3 contains 16 residues. Germline CDR1 and CDR2: SGHRS and YFSETQ. Trimming took 2 bases from V and 0 from J, leaving 11 bases between them. The CDR3 region is CASSLGLTATNEKLFF. CDR3 DNA: TGCGCCAGCAGCTTAGGGCTCACCGCAACTAATGAAAAACTGTTTTTT.

V gene TRBV7-9 combines with J gene TRBJ2-5; D is uncertain. This CDR3 has 12 residues. Germline V gives CDR1 SEHNR, CDR2 FQNEAQ (reference sequence). Trimming pared 5 bases from V and 5 bases from J, leaving 9 bases between. This chain's CDR3 is CASSALGETQYF. CDR3 DNA: TGTGCCAGCAGCGCGCTAGGGGAGACCCAGTACTTC.

The chain links TRBV3-1 (or the pseudogene TRBV3-2) to TRBJ2-1; D could derive from TRBD1 or TRBD2 (5 bases each). Germline V gene data show CDR1 as LGHDT and CDR2 as YNNKEL (reference sequence). The CDR3 runs 12 residues. V was shortened by 2 bases and J by 11 bases, with 10 bases between the two germline ends. The CDR3 here is CASSQRDHKQFF. The CDR3 bases are TGTGCCAGCAGCCAACGGGACCATAAGCAGTTCTTC.

J is TRBJ1-6 and V is TRBV27; D call uncertain. V lost 8 bases, J lost 6 bases, and 11 bases lay in between. Germline V gives CDR1 MNHEY, CDR2 SMNVEV (reference sequence). The CDR3 covers 13 residues. CDR3 DNA sequence: TGTGCCAGCTCCCTATTCCCTAATTCACCCCTCCACTTT. Amino acid sequence: CASSLFPNSPLHF.

CDR3 in DNA: TGTGCCAGCAGTGAGGGTAGCGGGATAGAGACCCAGTACTTC. This sequence encodes CASSEGSGIETQYF. The rearrangement joins TRBV2 to TRBJ2-5; TRBD2 aligns across 8 bases. From germline, CDR1 is SNHLY and CDR2 FYNNEI. This CDR3 contains 14 residues. V lost 3 bases, J lost 4 bases, and 4 bases stayed unmatched.

The chain carries TRBV9 and TRBJ1-4; TRBD1 matches 12 bases. The germline CDR1 and CDR2 sequences are SGDLS and YYNGEE. Trimming removed 0 bases from V and 3 bases from J; junction bases left unmatched: 6. The CDR3 consists of 18 residues. As DNA, the CDR3 is TGTGCCAGCAGCGTAGCAGGGGACAGGGGGCTGGCTAATGAAAAACTGTTTTTT. Its protein product is CASSVAGDRGLANEKLFF.

The chain recombines TRBV28 with TRBJ1-5; the D gene is possibly TRBD1 (5 bases). Germline loops: CDR1 MDHEN, CDR2 SYDVKM. The germline V and J ends were trimmed by 5 bases and 0 bases, with 11 bases remaining between them. The CDR3 loop spans 15 amino acids. The CDR3 DNA is TGTGCCAGCAGTCTACAGGTTTATAGCAATCAGCCCCAGCATTTT. Translated: CASSLQVYSNQPQHF.

The chain carries TRBV9 and TRBJ1-5, with D perhaps TRBD1 (6 bases). The germline V and J ends were trimmed by 4 bases and 5 bases, with 7 bases remaining between them. There are 12 residues in the CDR3. CDR1 is SGDLS and CDR2 is YYNGEE in the germline V gene. CDR3 nucleotide sequence: TGTGCCAGCAGCAGGGGGGATCAGCCCCAGCATTTT. This codes for CASSRGDQPQHF.

With regard to this clone: The germline gene is not matched at one end of the junction; a read error may be the cause. The chain combines TRBV4-1 with TRBJ2-2; perhaps TRBD2 as D (6 bases). The CDR3 contains 15 residues. The germline V gene encodes CDR1 MGHRA and CDR2 YSYEKL. For the CDR3, the DNA is TGCGCCAGCAGCCAGTGGGAGGTGAACGCCGGGGAGCTGTTTTTT. Translated: CASSQWEVNAGELFF.

V is TRBV28 and J is TRBJ1-2, with D hard to call. Germline CDR1 is MDHEN and CDR2 is SYDVKM. Trimming took off 5 bases at V and 4 bases at J, with 11 bases between the two ends. The CDR3 runs 13 residues. CDR3 protein: CASSPTPLYGYTF. The DNA of the CDR3 is TGTGCCAGCAGTCCCACCCCCCTCTATGGCTACACCTTC.

This clone is a singleton in its sample. As DNA, the CDR3 is TGTGCCAGCAGCCAAGAGGGACTAGCTATAAACGAGCAGTACTTC. The encoded protein is CASSQEGLAINEQYF. The chain has TRBV3-1 (or the pseudogene TRBV3-2) and TRBJ2-7; TRBD2 aligns across 9 bases. The CDR3 covers 15 residues. CDR1 LGHDT and CDR2 YNNKEL come from the germline V gene (reference sequence). Trimming at V came to 0 bases and at J to 5 bases, leaving 5 bases not matched to a gene.

This chain connects TRBV5-1 to TRBJ2-3; TRBD1 aligns across 7 bases. Looked up from germline, CDR1 is SGHRS and CDR2 is YFSETQ. CDR3 length: 15 amino acids. The V segment lost 0 bases and the J segment 2 bases; nucleotides outside the gene matches: 3. Written as DNA, the CDR3 is TGCGCCAGCAGCTTGGAGACAGGGCTCACAGATACGCAGTATTTT. This codes for CASSLETGLTDTQYF. Complete variable domain (other parts from reference TRBV5-1 and TRBJ2-3): KAGVTQTPRYLIKTRGQQVTLSCSPISGHRSVSWYQQTPGQGLQFLFEYFSETQRNKGNFPGRFSGRQFSNSRSEMNVSTLELGDSALYLCASSLETGLTDTQYFGPGTRLTVL.

The J gene is TRBJ2-7, the V gene TRBV14; TRBD2 aligns across 12 bases. With 4 bases clipped from V and 12 bases from J, the junction kept 13 bases outside the gene matches. The CDR3 spans 15 residues. From germline, CDR1 is SGHDN and CDR2 FVKESK. CDR3 protein: CASSPALAGGPLRYF. The CDR3 DNA reads TGTGCCAGCAGCCCAGCCCTAGCGGGAGGGCCGTTGAGGTACTTC.

This clone appeared a few times. This sequence joins TRBV5-1 and TRBJ2-5; D is unresolved. CDR3 size: 14 residues. V was trimmed by 3 bases and J by 5 bases, leaving 14 bases between them. Germline CDR1 reads SGHRS; CDR2 reads YFSETQ. The CDR3 loop is CASSYSPLKETQYF. In DNA form, the CDR3 reads TGCGCCAGCAGCTACAGCCCCTTAAAGGAGACCCAGTACTTC.

The J gene is TRBJ1-4, the V gene TRBV30; D uncertain. The V gene lost 4 bases and the J gene lost 8 bases, with 20 bases spanning the gap. CDR1 and CDR2 (germline): GTSNPN, SVGIG (reference sequence). The CDR3 has 15 residues. The CDR3 protein is CAWTPHGVRREKLFF. CDR3 sequence (DNA): TGTGCCTGGACCCCCCATGGGGTGAGAAGGGAAAAACTGTTTTTT.

The chain has TRBV21-1 and TRBJ2-7; the D call in the table, TRBD1, was not verified against the DNA. TRBV21-1 is classified as a pseudogene. The CDR3 consists of 16 residues. CDR3 sequence reads: CASDQKPGQGLDEQYF. CDR3 sequence (DNA): TGTGCCAGCGATCAAAAACCGGGACAGGGACTCGACGAGCAGTACTTC.